These T cell receptor beta chains were read from a single sample in a study of blood T cell repertoires in COVID-19. Sequencing was performed with immunoSEQ multiplex PCR; in TCRdb, only in-frame clones are kept and a portion is missing. Of roughly 27,000 clones detected, over 75% appear once; the ten largest clones hold 10%. The sample taken for sequencing was peripheral blood. The receptors shown here come from a man between 60 and 70 years old with acute or convalescent COVID-19. The CDR3 runs from the conserved cysteine through the conserved F or W. A D gene is named only where the DNA matches it firmly. Clone size is shown for a subset of rows, as once, few, many or a class of expanded clone.

NA	TRBD1	TRBV27	TRBJ1-1	TGTGCCAGCAGTTTAGCCCCAGGGGGCGCCGAGACTTTCTTT	CASSLAPGGAETFF
NA	NA	TRBV10-2	TRBJ1-1	TGCGCCACCATCCGGGGGGGAATGAACACTGAAGCTTTCTTT	CATIRGGMNTEAFF
NA	TRBD1	TRBV7-9	TRBJ1-2	TGTGCCAGCAGCCCAGGGACAGGGAGGTATGGCTACACCTTC	CASSPGTGRYGYTF
NA	NA	TRBV5-1	TRBJ2-1	TGCGCCAGCAGCTTGACAGGTGGGACCTACAATGAGCAGTTCTTC	CASSLTGGTYNEQFF
NA	NA	TRBV4-1	TRBJ1-3	TGCGCCAGCAGCCAACTCGACATCTCTGGAAACACCATATATTTT	CASSQLDISGNTIYF
NA	NA	TRBV18	TRBJ2-4	TGTGCCAGCTCACCTTCGGACAGTTTAGCCAAAAACATTCAGTACTTC	CASSPSDSLAKNIQYF
once	TRBD1	TRBV7-9	TRBJ1-1	TGTGCCAGCAGCTTAAGGGACAGGGGGCACTTAGGCACTGAAGCTTTCTTT	CASSLRDRGHLGTEAFF
NA	TRBD1	TRBV6-5	TRBJ2-7	TGTGCCAGCAGTTACGGGGGACAGGGGGCATACGAGCAGTACTTC	CASSYGGQGAYEQYF
NA	NA	TRBV5-1	TRBJ1-5	TGCGCCAGCAGACAAGGGGTGAATAGCAATCAGCCCCAGCATTTT	CASRQGVNSNQPQHF
NA	TRBD1	TRBV24-1	TRBJ1-5	TGTGCCACCAGTGTGGGCGGGACAGGGAATCAGCCCCAGCATTTT	CATSVGGTGNQPQHF
NA	TRBD1	TRBV2	TRBJ1-4	TGTGCCAGCAGTGGGACAGGGACGGAGAAAAAACTGTTTTTT	CASSGTGTEKKLFF
NA	TRBD1	TRBV7-3	TRBJ2-3	TGTGCCAGCAGCCCCCGACAGGGCAGCACAGATACGCAGTATTTT	CASSPRQGSTDTQYF
NA	NA	TRBV10-1	TRBJ2-7	TGCGCCAGCAGTGTTTCACTAAACTCCTACGAGCAGTACTTC	CASSVSLNSYEQYF
few	TRBD1	TRBV6-5	TRBJ1-3	TGTGCCAGCACCCCAGGCAGGGGGCTTGGAAACACCATATATTTT	CASTPGRGLGNTIYF
NA	TRBD1	TRBV10-1	TRBJ1-3	TGCGCCAGCAGTGAGTCGACAGGGAGCTCTGGAAACACCATATATTTT	CASSESTGSSGNTIYF
once	NA	TRBV3-1/TRBV3-2	TRBJ1-2	TGTGCCAGCAGCCACCGGGGGGTGACAACGCTCCATGGCTACACCTTC	CASSHRGVTTLHGYTF
NA	TRBD1	TRBV2	TRBJ1-5	TGTGCCAGCAGCGGGACAGGGGGAGGCAATCAGCCCCAGCATTTT	CASSGTGGGNQPQHF
once	NA	TRBV5-1	TRBJ2-7	TGCGCCAGCAGCTTCTCAGATCGAAGCTCCTACGAGCAGTACTTC	CASSFSDRSSYEQYF
once	TRBD1	TRBV4-1	TRBJ1-2	TGCGCCAGCAGCCAAACGGGGACAGGGGCCAACTTAGCTAACTATGGCTACACCTTC	CASSQTGTGANLANYGYTF
NA	NA	TRBV20-1	TRBJ1-1	TGCAGTGCCACAATGAACACTGAAGCTTTCTTT	CSATMNTEAFF
NA	NA	TRBV18	TRBJ1-2	TGTGCCAGCTCACCAACACAGAACTATGGCTACACCTTC	CASSPTQNYGYTF
NA	TRBD1	TRBV6-6	TRBJ1-3	TGTGCCAGCAGTCCTTCGTCCCGGGACAGGGTTGGAAACACCATATATTTT	CASSPSSRDRVGNTIYF
once	TRBD2	TRBV9	TRBJ2-3	TGTGCCAGCAGCCCTCGCGGGGGGTCCCTGGATACGCAGTATTTT	CASSPRGGSLDTQYF
NA	TRBD2	TRBV11-3	TRBJ2-3	TGTGCCAGCAGCTTAGGGACTAGCGGGGGGGGCGCAGATACGCAGTATTTT	CASSLGTSGGGADTQYF
NA	NA	TRBV18	TRBJ1-4	TGTGCCAGCTCACCACGGAGAACAGGGATGGCAACTAATGAAAAACTGTTTTTT	CASSPRRTGMATNEKLFF
NA	TRBD2	TRBV2	TRBJ2-1	TGTGCCAGCAGTGGCCCCAGCGGGGGGCCGGACAATGAGCAGTTCTTC	CASSGPSGGPDNEQFF
NA	NA	TRBV18	TRBJ1-1	TGTGCCAGCTCTTCCGGGTCAAACACTGAAGCTTTCTTT	CASSSGSNTEAFF